One TCR beta chain is described in this entry. The treatment: some 19 received Ad26.COV2.S at low or high dose, single or two shots; roughly five received placebo; per-sample allocation not given. Samples came from day 63 after the first vaccine or placebo injection. The sample originates from a study of Ad26.COV2.S vaccination and SARS-CoV-2 variants. Sequencing used immunoSEQ multiplex PCR; TCRdb keeps in-frame clones, though not all of them. The data show around 380,000 clones, approximately 90% seen once. The CDR3 covers 13 residues. Germline V gives CDR1 MNHEY, CDR2 SMNVEV (reference sequence). V dropped 5 bases and J dropped 2 bases, with 9 bases sitting between them.

The chain employs TRBV27 and TRBJ1-1; D not resolved. The TCR was taken from a person aged 18-65 years who received the Ad26.COV2.S COVID-19 vaccine or a placebo. The input for sequencing was peripheral blood, taken in a trial of Ad26.COV2.S vaccine versus placebo. In nucleotides, the CDR3 is TGTGCCAGCAGTCTAGGGCACAACACTGAAGCTTTCTTT. Translated: CASSLGHNTEAFF.